The sequence of this T cell receptor beta chain was determined in a study of T cells in Graves' hyperthyroidism and ophthalmopathy. The source material, RNA transcripts, was used to amplify TCR beta CDR3 regions. The TCR CDR3 first-round RT-PCR relied on the HTBI primer set. TCRdb reprocessed the multiplex PCR reads with MiXCR, giving one entry per CDR3 protein. This sample has roughly 400,000 distinct CDR3 sequences, with 15% to 19% found just once. With 0 bases removed from V and 5 bases from J, the gap between germline ends came to 7 bases. The CDR3 contains 13 residues. Germline V gene lookup returns CDR1 SGHTA and CDR2 FQGNSA. This clonotype was found many times.

The sample consisted of blood. This TCR came from a woman aged 18 to 35 with Graves' hyperthyroidism that later progressed to Graves' ophthalmopathy. V gene TRBV7-2 combines with J gene TRBJ2-5; TRBD1 or TRBD2 may be the D gene (5 bases each). The CDR3 region has the DNA TGTGCCAGCAGCTTAGCGGGACCGGAGACCCAGTACTTC. It codes for CASSLAGPETQYF.